The sequence of this T cell receptor beta chain was determined in a study of cytomegalovirus exposure and HLA in healthy donors. The PCR had 60 Vbeta and 13 Jbeta primers. Profiling relied on immunoSEQ multiplex PCR, and the TCRdb table lists in-frame clones only, not all of them. Of over 100,000 clones in the sample, 60% to 80% are singletons; the top ten hold about 1.5%. With respect to this clone: The antigen is unknown.

Study-wide results and limits: TCR sequences were mostly rare, though some public TCRs occurred in many donors. TCR beta chains numbering 150 to 200 were designated cytomegalovirus-associated.

CDR3 length: 21 amino acids. The V and J ends lost 0 bases and 0 bases, in that order; junction bases with no gene match: 20. Germline CDR1 is SGHRS and CDR2 is YFSETQ. The source of this sequence is a female donor in good health and CMV-seronegative. Sequencing was carried out using PBMCs. The chain links TRBV5-1 to TRBJ1-2, with 7 bases aligning to TRBD1. CDR3 DNA: TGCGCCAGCAGCTTGGAAAATCGGGGGTGGTCAGGGGGAGAAGCTAACTATGGCTACACCTTC. Protein: CASSLENRGWSGGEANYGYTF.